The clone carrying this TCR beta chain was observed a few times. The antigen is undetermined. This record comes from a study of blood T cells in healthy people across ages. Whole-study findings and limits: Age brought a roughly linear fall in TCR beta diversity measured per million T cells.

At least 7 million PBMCs were isolated per sample. The authors ran a second PCR of roughly 6 to 12 cycles using a sample-barcoded 5' primer and a J-beta primer mix. Per-sample output comprised a minimum of 2.5 million paired-end reads containing CDR3. MiXCR, run by TCRdb on the 5' RACE reads, gives a single entry per CDR3 protein. The sample carries about 1.6 million distinct CDR3 sequences, roughly 30% recorded once. CDR1 is SGHTA, CDR2 FQGNSA, per germline. The CDR3 spans 12 residues. Trimming pared 4 bases from V and 7 bases from J, leaving 10 bases between. Specimen: blood. This TCR derives from a woman in her 30s in good health. The rearrangement uses TRBV7-2 and TRBJ1-2, with D unclear. In DNA form, the CDR3 reads TGTGCCAGCAGCTACTCCGCGGGTGGCTACACCTTC. Protein: CASSYSAGGYTF.